These T cell receptor beta chains were read from a single sample in a study of spatial heterogeneity in lung cancer. TCRdb redid the calling of the 5' RACE reads with MiXCR, one entry per CDR3 protein. The sample contains 50,000 to 55,000 distinct CDR3 sequences, roughly 6.5% of which appear only once. This sample comprised PBMCs, obtained at surgery. These receptors all come from a female donor with early-stage non-small cell lung cancer. Both conserved end residues are part of each CDR3. A D gene is named only where the DNA matches it firmly. Clone size is stated in some rows and not others, as once, few, many or a class when expanded.

>TRBV29-1|TRBJ1-4|-|many
TGCAGCGGGAAGGGATATCGGGAAAAACTGTTTTTT
CSGKGYREKLFF
>TRBV2|TRBJ1-2|TRBD1|few
TGTGCCAGCAGGGGGACAGATTTGGCCTACACCTTC
CASRGTDLAYTF
>TRBV18|TRBJ1-1|-|many
TGTGCCAGCTCACGCGGGGTGGACACTGAAGCTTTCTTT
CASSRGVDTEAFF
>TRBV28|TRBJ1-6|-|medium-sized
TGTGCCAGCAGTCCCCCGACGGCTTATAATTCACCCCTCCACTTT
CASSPPTAYNSPLHF
>TRBV20-1|TRBJ2-1|-|many
TGCAGTGCTACCGTCCCCCCTGGCTACAATGAGCAGTTCTTC
CSATVPPGYNEQFF
>TRBV4-1|TRBJ1-2|-|many
TGCGCCAGCAGCCACCCCGCACAGGGCCACTATGGCTACACCTTC
CASSHPAQGHYGYTF
>TRBV7-9|TRBJ1-1|-|many
TGTGCCAGCAGCTTCAGCATGAACACTGAAGCTTTCTTT
CASSFSMNTEAFF
>TRBV6-2/TRBV6-3|TRBJ2-7|TRBD2|many
TGTGCCAGCAGTTCTGAGTCGCTAGCGGCCTACGAGCAGTACTTC
CASSSESLAAYEQYF
>TRBV3-1|TRBJ2-1|-|-
TGTGCCAGCAGCCAAGAGTTGACTAGTAGGAATGAGCAGTTCTTC
CASSQELTSRNEQFF
>TRBV5-1|TRBJ2-1|TRBD2|-
TGCGCCAGCAGCTTGGGGTTAGTAGCGGGGAATGAGCAGTTCTTC
CASSLGLVAGNEQFF
>TRBV12-3/TRBV12-4|TRBJ2-1|TRBD2|many
TGTGCCAGCAGTTTTAGCTGGCGGGGGGGCCGGGATGAGCAGTTCTTC
CASSFSWRGGRDEQFF
>TRBV7-9|TRBJ2-3|TRBD2|many
TGTGCCAGCGGCGCCTTGGGGACTAGCGGGATCTCAGATACGCAGTATTTT
CASGALGTSGISDTQYF
>TRBV5-1|TRBJ1-3|-|many
TGCGCCAGCAGCTGGACATCTCTGAGCTCTGGAAACACCATATATTTT
CASSWTSLSSGNTIYF
>TRBV3-1|TRBJ2-4|-|many
TGTGCCAGCAGCCCACCGGGAACAAACATTCAGTACTTC
CASSPPGTNIQYF
>TRBV7-9|TRBJ2-7|TRBD1|few
TGTGCCAGCAGCACCGGGACAGGGGTTCTCGAGCAGTACTTC
CASSTGTGVLEQYF
>TRBV27|TRBJ1-6|-|-
TGTGCCAGCGCCCGGGACGGTCCAAAGGCACCCCTCCACTTT
CASARDGPKAPLHF
>TRBV29-1|TRBJ1-1|-|many
TGCAGCGGGAGGGTAGGGAACACTGAAGCTTTCTTT
CSGRVGNTEAFF
>TRBV12-3/TRBV12-4|TRBJ2-2|-|many
TGTGCCAGCAGGGGCCTGGGGACGGCGAACACCGGGGAGCTGTTTTTT
CASRGLGTANTGELFF
>TRBV7-2|TRBJ2-3|-|-
TGTGCCAGCAGCTTAACCCGGGTCAAGGGAGATACGCAGTATTTT
CASSLTRVKGDTQYF
>TRBV12-3/TRBV12-4|TRBJ2-7|TRBD1|many
TGTGCCAGCAGTTTGGACAGGAGCTACGAGCAGTACTTC
CASSLDRSYEQYF
>TRBV29-1|TRBJ2-3|TRBD2|many
TGCAGCGCCGGGACTAGCGGGGGTGGAGATACGCAGTATTTT
CSAGTSGGGDTQYF
>TRBV7-9|TRBJ1-1|-|many
TGTGCCAGCACCTTGGGGACTAACACTGAAGCTTTCTTT
CASTLGTNTEAFF
>TRBV15|TRBJ2-7|-|few
TGTGCCACCAGCAGAGGCCCGGCCTACGAGCAGTACTTC
CATSRGPAYEQYF
>TRBV12-3/TRBV12-4|TRBJ1-1|TRBD1|few
TGTGCCAGCATCCGACAGGGGATCACTGAAGCTTTCTTT
CASIRQGITEAFF
>TRBV20-1|TRBJ1-5|TRBD1|many
TGCAGTGCTAGAGAGACAGGGAAAATGGAGGGACCCCAGCATTTT
CSARETGKMEGPQHF
>TRBV12-3/TRBV12-4|TRBJ2-2|-|-
TGTGCCAGCAGCCCCCGGGGGACCGCCGGGGAGCTGTTTTTT
CASSPRGTAGELFF
>TRBV5-1|TRBJ1-1|TRBD1|few
TGCGCCAGCAGCTTCGGGGACAGGCTGAACACTGAAGCTTTCTTT
CASSFGDRLNTEAFF
>TRBV6-2/TRBV6-3|TRBJ1-5|TRBD1|many
TGTGCCAGCCGAGGGGGACAGAATAGCAATCAGCCCCAGCATTTT
CASRGGQNSNQPQHF
>TRBV18|TRBJ1-6|-|-
TGTGCCAGCTCACCGCCCGGGGATTGGAATTCACCCCTCCACTTT
CASSPPGDWNSPLHF
>TRBV12-3/TRBV12-4|TRBJ2-7|-|-
TGTGCCAGCAGTTTTGACTACGAGCAGTACTTC
CASSFDYEQYF
>TRBV12-3/TRBV12-4|TRBJ2-1|-|-
TGTGCCAGTAATGTACCGGGGAGCTCCTACAATGAGCAGTTCTTC
CASNVPGSSYNEQFF
>TRBV6-1|TRBJ1-1|-|few
TGTGCCAGCAGTGAAACTCAGCGTAGGGAAGCTTTCTTT
CASSETQRREAFF
>TRBV7-2|TRBJ2-2|TRBD2|many
TGTGCCAGCAGCTTATGGACTAGCGGGCGAGGGTTGACCGGGGAGCTGTTTTTT
CASSLWTSGRGLTGELFF
>TRBV7-6|TRBJ2-5|TRBD2|many
TGTGCCAGCAGCCCCCGCATCACTAGCGACAAACTGCGGGAGACCCAGTACTTC
CASSPRITSDKLRETQYF
>TRBV29-1|TRBJ1-3|-|many
TGCAGCGCCGCACGGACTGGAAACACCATATATTTT
CSAARTGNTIYF
>TRBV15|TRBJ2-1|-|many
TGTGCCACCGGGGCATCTTTGGCGGAGCAGTTCTTC
CATGASLAEQFF
>TRBV6-5|TRBJ2-3|-|many
TGTGCCAGCAGGGGGGTCGGCACAGATACGCAGTATTTT
CASRGVGTDTQYF
>TRBV20-1|TRBJ2-1|-|many
TGCAGTGCTTGGGGAATATACTACAATGAGCAGTTCTTC
CSAWGIYYNEQFF
>TRBV3-1|TRBJ2-7|TRBD1|many
TGTGCCAGCAGCCAAGACTGGGGACAGGGATTGGACGAGCAGTACTTC
CASSQDWGQGLDEQYF
>TRBV28|TRBJ2-3|TRBD2|many
TGTGCCAGCAGTTCTAGACTAGCGGGGGTCACAGATACGCAGTATTTT
CASSSRLAGVTDTQYF
>TRBV5-1|TRBJ1-2|TRBD1|-
TGCGCCAGCAGCCATGCGACAGGGGGCTATGGCTACACCTTC
CASSHATGGYGYTF